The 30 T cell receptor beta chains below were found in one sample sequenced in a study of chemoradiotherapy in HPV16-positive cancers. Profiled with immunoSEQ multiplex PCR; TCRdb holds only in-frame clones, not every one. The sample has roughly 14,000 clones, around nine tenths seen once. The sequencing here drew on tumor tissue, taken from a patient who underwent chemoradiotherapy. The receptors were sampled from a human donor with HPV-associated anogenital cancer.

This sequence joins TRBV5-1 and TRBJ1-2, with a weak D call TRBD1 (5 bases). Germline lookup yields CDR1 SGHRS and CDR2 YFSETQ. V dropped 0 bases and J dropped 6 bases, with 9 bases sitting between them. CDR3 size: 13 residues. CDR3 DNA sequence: TGCGCCAGCAGCTTGGCGGCAGGGAATGGCTACACCTTC. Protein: CASSLAAGNGYTF.

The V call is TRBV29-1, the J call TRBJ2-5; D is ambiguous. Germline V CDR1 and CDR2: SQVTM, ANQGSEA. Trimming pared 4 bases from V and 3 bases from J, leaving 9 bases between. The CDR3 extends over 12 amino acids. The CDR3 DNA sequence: TGCAGCGTTGTTGGCAGTGAAGAGACCCAGTACTTC. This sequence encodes CSVVGSEETQYF.

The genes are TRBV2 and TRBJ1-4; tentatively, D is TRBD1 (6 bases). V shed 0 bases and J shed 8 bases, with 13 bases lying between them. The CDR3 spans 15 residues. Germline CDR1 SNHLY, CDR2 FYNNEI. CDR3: CASSEAGQGLEKLFF. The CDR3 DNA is TGTGCCAGCAGTGAAGCTGGGCAGGGGTTGGAAAAACTGTTTTTT.

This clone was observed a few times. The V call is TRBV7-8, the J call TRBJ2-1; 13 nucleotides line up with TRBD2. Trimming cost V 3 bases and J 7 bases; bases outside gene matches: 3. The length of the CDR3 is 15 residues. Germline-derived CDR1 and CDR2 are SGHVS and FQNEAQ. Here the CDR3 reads CASSFGLAGVNEQFF. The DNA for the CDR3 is TGTGCCAGCAGCTTCGGACTAGCGGGAGTTAATGAGCAGTTCTTC.

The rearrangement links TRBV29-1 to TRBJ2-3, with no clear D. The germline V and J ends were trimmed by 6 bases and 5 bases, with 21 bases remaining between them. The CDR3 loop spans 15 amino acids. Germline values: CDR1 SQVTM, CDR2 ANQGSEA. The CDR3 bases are TGCAGCGTAATCCCTACGGCCAGTGGGGAAGATACGCAGTATTTT. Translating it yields CSVIPTASGEDTQYF.

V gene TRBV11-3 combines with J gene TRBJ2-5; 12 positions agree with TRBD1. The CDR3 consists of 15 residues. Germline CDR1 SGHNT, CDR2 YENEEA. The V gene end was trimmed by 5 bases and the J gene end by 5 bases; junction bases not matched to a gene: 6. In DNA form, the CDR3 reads TGTGCCAGCAGCCCGGGACAGGGGGCGCGGGAGACCCAGTACTTC. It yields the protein CASSPGQGARETQYF.

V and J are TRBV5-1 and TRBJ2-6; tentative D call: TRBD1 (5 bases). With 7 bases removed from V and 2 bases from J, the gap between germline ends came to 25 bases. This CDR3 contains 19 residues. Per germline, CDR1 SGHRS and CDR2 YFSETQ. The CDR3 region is CASDPLGVGDSTGANVLTF. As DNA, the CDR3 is TGCGCCAGCGACCCTTTAGGGGTAGGAGATTCGACTGGGGCCAACGTCCTGACTTTC.

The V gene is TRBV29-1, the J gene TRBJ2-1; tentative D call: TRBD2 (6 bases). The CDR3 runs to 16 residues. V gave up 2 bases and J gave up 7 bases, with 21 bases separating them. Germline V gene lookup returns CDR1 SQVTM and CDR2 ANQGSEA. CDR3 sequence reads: CSVEKGPGLARNEQFF. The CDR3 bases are TGCAGCGTTGAAAAGGGACCGGGACTCGCCAGGAATGAGCAGTTCTTC.

The CDR3 region is CASSLLAGSDDEQFF. CDR3 coding DNA: TGTGCCAGCAGCCTACTAGCGGGATCAGACGATGAGCAGTTCTTC. V gene TRBV7-2 combines with J gene TRBJ2-1; 10 bases fit TRBD2. This CDR3 has 15 residues. Germline assignment: CDR1 SGHTA and CDR2 FQGNSA. V shed 5 bases and J 8 bases; nucleotides not matched to a gene: 9. Using reference TRBV7-2 and TRBJ2-1 for the parts outside the CDR3, the full variable domain is GAGVSQSPSNKVTEKGKDVELRCDPISGHTALYWYRQSLGQGLEFLIYFQGNSAPDKSGLPSDRFSAERTGGSVSTLTIQRTQQEDSAVYLCASSLLAGSDDEQFFGPGTRLTVL.

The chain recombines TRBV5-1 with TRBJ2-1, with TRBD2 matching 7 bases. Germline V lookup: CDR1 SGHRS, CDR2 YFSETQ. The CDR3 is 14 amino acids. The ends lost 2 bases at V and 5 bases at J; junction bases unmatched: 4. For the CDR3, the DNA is TGCGCCAGCAGCTTTCAGGCGGGAGACAATGAGCAGTTCTTC. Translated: CASSFQAGDNEQFF.

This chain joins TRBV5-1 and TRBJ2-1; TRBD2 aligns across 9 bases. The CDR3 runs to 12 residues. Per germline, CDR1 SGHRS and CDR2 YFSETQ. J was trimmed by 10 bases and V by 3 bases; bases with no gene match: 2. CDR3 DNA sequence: TGCGCCAGCAGCTCCGCGGGGGGGGAGCAGTTCTTC. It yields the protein CASSSAGGEQFF. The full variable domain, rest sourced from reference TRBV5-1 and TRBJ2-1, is KAGVTQTPRYLIKTRGQQVTLSCSPISGHRSVSWYQQTPGQGLQFLFEYFSETQRNKGNFPGRFSGRQFSNSRSEMNVSTLELGDSALYLCASSSAGGEQFFGPGTRLTVL.

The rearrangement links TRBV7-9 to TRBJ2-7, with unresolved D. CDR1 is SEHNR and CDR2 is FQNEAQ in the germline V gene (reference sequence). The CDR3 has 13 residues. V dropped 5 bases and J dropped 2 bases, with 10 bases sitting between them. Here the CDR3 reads CASSVDGAYEQYF. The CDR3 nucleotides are TGTGCCAGCAGCGTCGATGGAGCCTACGAGCAGTACTTC.

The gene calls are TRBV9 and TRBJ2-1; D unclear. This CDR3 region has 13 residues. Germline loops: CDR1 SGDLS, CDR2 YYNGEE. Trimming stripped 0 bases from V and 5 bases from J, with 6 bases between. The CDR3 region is CASSVGQNNEQFF. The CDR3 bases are TGTGCCAGCAGCGTAGGGCAGAACAATGAGCAGTTCTTC.

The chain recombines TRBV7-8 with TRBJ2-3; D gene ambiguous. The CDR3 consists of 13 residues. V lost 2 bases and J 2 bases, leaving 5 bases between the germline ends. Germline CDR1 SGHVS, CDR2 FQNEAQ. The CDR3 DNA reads TGTGCCAGCAGCTTAATCCCCACAGATACGCAGTATTTT. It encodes CASSLIPTDTQYF.

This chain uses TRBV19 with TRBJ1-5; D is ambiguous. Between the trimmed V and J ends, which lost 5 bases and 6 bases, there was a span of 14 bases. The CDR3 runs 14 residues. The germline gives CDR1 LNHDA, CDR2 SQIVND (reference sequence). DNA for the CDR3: TGTGCCAGTAGTCATCGGTCGTCGTTTCAGCCCCAGCATTTT. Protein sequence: CASSHRSSFQPQHF.

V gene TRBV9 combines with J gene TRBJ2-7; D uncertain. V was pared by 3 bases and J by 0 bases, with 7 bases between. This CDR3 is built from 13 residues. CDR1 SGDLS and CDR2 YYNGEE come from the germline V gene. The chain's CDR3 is CASSAMDSYEQYF. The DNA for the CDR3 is TGTGCCAGCAGCGCCATGGACTCCTACGAGCAGTACTTC.

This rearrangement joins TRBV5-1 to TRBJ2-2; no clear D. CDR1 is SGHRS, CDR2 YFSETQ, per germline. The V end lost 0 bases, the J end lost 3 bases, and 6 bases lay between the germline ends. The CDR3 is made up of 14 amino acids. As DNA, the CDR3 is TGCGCCAGCAGCTTGGGGACCGACACCGGGGAGCTGTTTTTT. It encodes CASSLGTDTGELFF.

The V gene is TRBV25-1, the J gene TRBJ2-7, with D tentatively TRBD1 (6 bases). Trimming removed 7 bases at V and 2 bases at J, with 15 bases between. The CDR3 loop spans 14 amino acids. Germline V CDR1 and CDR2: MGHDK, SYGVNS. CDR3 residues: CASTPDRIPYEQYF. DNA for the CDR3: TGTGCCAGCACACCCGACAGGATTCCCTACGAGCAGTACTTC.

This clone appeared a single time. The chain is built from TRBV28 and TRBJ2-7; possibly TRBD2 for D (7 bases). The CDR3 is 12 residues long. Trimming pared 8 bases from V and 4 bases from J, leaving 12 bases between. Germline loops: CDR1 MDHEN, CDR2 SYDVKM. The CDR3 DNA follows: TGTGCCAGCGAGGGGGAGGGATACGAGCAGTACTTC. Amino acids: CASEGEGYEQYF.

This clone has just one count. The CDR3 DNA reads TGTGCCAGCAGTGAGGGTGGGAGGAACACTGAAGCTTTCTTT. Translation: CASSEGGRNTEAFF. The V and J genes are TRBV2 and TRBJ1-1; D not resolved. Germline V CDR1 and CDR2: SNHLY, FYNNEI. This CDR3 is built from 14 residues. V gave up 3 bases and J gave up 1 base, with 9 bases separating them.

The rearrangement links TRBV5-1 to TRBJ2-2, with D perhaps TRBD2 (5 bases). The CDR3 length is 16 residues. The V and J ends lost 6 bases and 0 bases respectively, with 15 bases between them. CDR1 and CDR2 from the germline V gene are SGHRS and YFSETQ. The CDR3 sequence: CASMSSRATNTGELFF. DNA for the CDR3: TGCGCCAGCATGTCCTCGCGGGCAACGAACACCGGGGAGCTGTTTTTT.

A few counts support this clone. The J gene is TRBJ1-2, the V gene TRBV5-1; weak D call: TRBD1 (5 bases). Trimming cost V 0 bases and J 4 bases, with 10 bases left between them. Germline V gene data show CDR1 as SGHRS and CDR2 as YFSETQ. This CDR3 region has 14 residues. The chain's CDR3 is CASSLVTESYGYTF. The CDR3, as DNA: TGCGCCAGCAGCTTGGTGACAGAAAGCTATGGCTACACCTTC.

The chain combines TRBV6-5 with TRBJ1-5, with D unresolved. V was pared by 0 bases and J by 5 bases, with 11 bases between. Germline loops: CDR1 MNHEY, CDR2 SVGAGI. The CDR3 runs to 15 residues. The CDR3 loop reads CASSYSSGPHQPQHF. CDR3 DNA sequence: TGTGCCAGCAGTTACTCGTCCGGTCCCCATCAGCCCCAGCATTTT.

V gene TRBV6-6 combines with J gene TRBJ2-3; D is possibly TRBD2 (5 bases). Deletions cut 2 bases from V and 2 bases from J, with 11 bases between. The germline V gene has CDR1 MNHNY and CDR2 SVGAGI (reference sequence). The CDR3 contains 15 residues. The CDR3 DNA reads TGTGCCAGCAGTTACGCTAGCCCGTTCACAGATACGCAGTATTTT. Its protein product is CASSYASPFTDTQYF.

The CDR3 spells CASSEQGPNMNTEAFF. In DNA, the CDR3 is TGTGCCAGCTCAGAACAGGGTCCAAACATGAACACTGAAGCTTTCTTT. This rearrangement joins TRBV18 to TRBJ1-1, with TRBD1 as a possible D gene (6 bases). Germline-derived CDR1 and CDR2 are KGHSH and LQKENI. The CDR3 runs to 16 residues. Trimming took off 5 bases at V and 0 bases at J, with 16 bases between the two ends.

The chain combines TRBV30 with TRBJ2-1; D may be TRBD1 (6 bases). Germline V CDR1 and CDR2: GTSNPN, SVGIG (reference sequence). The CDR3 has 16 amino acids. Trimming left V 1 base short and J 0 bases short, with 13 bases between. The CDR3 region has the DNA TGTGCCTGGAGTGGCCTTACAGGGCGCTCCTACAATGAGCAGTTCTTC. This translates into CAWSGLTGRSYNEQFF.

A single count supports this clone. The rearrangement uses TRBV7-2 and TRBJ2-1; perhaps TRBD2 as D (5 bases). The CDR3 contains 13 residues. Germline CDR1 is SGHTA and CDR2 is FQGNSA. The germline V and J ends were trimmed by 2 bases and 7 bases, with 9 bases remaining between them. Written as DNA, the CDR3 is TGTGCCAGCAGCTTAAATTCGGGAAATGAGCAGTTCTTC. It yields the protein CASSLNSGNEQFF.

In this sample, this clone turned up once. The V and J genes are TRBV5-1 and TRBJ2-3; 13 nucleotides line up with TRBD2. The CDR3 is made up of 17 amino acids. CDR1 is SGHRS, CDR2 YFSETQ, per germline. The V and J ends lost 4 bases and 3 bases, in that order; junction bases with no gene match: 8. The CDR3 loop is CASSEATSGGGTDTQYF. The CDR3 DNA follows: TGCGCCAGCAGCGAGGCTACTAGCGGGGGGGGAACAGATACGCAGTATTTT.

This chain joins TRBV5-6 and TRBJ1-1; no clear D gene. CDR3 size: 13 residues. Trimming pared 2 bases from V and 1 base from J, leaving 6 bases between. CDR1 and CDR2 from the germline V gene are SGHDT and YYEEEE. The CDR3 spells CASSFVGNTEAFF. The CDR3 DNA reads TGTGCCAGCAGCTTTGTGGGGAACACTGAAGCTTTCTTT.

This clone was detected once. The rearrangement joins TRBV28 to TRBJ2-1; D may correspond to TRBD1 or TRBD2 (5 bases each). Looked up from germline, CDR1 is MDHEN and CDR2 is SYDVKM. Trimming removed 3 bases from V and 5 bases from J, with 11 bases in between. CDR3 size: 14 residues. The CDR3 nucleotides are TGTGCCAGCAGTTTGGGGGTAAGAAACAATGAGCAGTTCTTC. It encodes CASSLGVRNNEQFF. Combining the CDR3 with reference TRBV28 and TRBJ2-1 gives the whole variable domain DVKVTQSSRYLVKRTGEKVFLECVQDMDHENMFWYRQDPGLGLRLIYFSYDVKMKEKGDIPEGYSVSREKKERFSLILESASTNQTSMYLCASSLGVRNNEQFFGPGTRLTVL.